The TCR beta chain under discussion was sequenced for a study of beta chain features in type 1 diabetes. Overall study: Age, gender and cell yields were alike across patients and healthy donors.

CDR1 and CDR2 from the germline V gene are SGHTA and FQGNSA. The CDR3 extends over 15 amino acids. V dropped 1 base and J dropped 3; count of bases not matched to a gene: 6. The study reverse transcribed the entire isolated RNA, so it sequenced expressed TCRB transcripts. The assay was immunoSEQ multiplex PCR, and TCRdb's table has in-frame clones only and misses some. The table has hundreds of thousands of clones, approximately 12% seen once. The receptor's source is a man aged 18 to 30 in good health. Sequencing was performed on naive CD4+ T cells from blood. This chain uses TRBV7-2 with TRBJ2-7, with TRBD1 matching 7 bases. The CDR3 DNA reads TGTGCCAGCAGCTTAGTGGCAGGGGGTTTCTACGAGCAGTACTTC. Amino acid sequence: CASSLVAGGFYEQYF.